The 6 T cell receptor beta chains below were found in one sample sequenced in a study of cytomegalovirus exposure and HLA in healthy donors. It was with 60 Vbeta and 13 Jbeta primers that the PCR ran. The repertoire was sequenced with immunoSEQ multiplex PCR; TCRdb's copy has only in-frame clones and lacks some. In all, the sample yields about 160,000 clones. Sequencing input: PBMCs. These receptors were obtained from a woman aged 55 to 70 in good health and CMV-seronegative.

The rearrangement links TRBV5-1 to TRBJ2-7; 8 nucleotides match TRBD1. V shed 4 bases, J shed 3 bases, and the junction held 6 bases outside the gene matches. The CDR3 is 14 residues long. Germline V gene data show CDR1 as SGHRS and CDR2 as YFSETQ. In DNA, the CDR3 is TGCGCCAGCAGCCTTCGGACAGGGCTCTACGAGCAGTACTTC. Protein sequence: CASSLRTGLYEQYF.

The J gene is TRBJ2-1, the V gene TRBV7-3; D is possibly TRBD1 (6 bases). This CDR3 is built from 13 residues. The germline CDR1 and CDR2 sequences are SGHTA and FQGTGA. With 4 bases removed from V and 15 bases from J, the gap between germline ends came to 19 bases. CDR3 sequence reads: CASSSPPDRQLFF. The CDR3 nucleotides are TGTGCCAGCAGCTCACCACCCGACAGGCAGCTGTTCTTC. The full variable domain, rest sourced from reference TRBV7-3 and TRBJ2-1, is GAGVSQTPSNKVTEKGKYVELRCDPISGHTALYWYRQSLGQGPEFLIYFQGTGAADDSGLPNDRFFAVRPEGSVSTLKIQRTERGDSAVYLCASSSPPDRQLFFGPGTRLTVL.

This rearrangement joins TRBV11-3 to TRBJ2-7; 8 bases map to TRBD2. The CDR3 spans 16 residues. The V gene end was trimmed by 5 bases and the J gene end by 0 bases; junction bases not matched to a gene: 9. Germline CDR1 SGHNT, CDR2 YENEEA. The DNA for the CDR3 is TGTGCCAGCAGCCCCCTTGGCGGGAGGAGCTCCTACGAGCAGTACTTC. The encoded protein is CASSPLGGRSSYEQYF.

The rearrangement links TRBV11-1 to TRBJ2-2; the D gene is possibly TRBD2 (5 bases). Trimming shortened V by 5 bases and J by 6 bases, and 19 bases separated the two germline ends. The CDR3 totals 16 residues. Germline V gene data show CDR1 as SGHAT and CDR2 as FQDESV (reference sequence). The CDR3 DNA reads as TGTGCCAGCAGCCGCCGGTTCGGGGTAGTCCCCGGGGAGCTGTTTTTT. Amino acids: CASSRRFGVVPGELFF. The full variable domain, in which reference TRBV11-1 and TRBJ2-2 provide the parts outside the CDR3, is EAEVAQSPRYKITEKSQAVAFWCDPISGHATLYWYRQILGQGPELLVQFQDESVVDDSQLPKDRFSAERLKGVDSTLKIQPAELGDSAMYLCASSRRFGVVPGELFFGEGSRLTVL.

This CDR3 reads CASSQHRAYEQYF. CDR3 bases: TGCGCCAGCAGCCAACACAGGGCCTACGAGCAGTACTTC. V and J are TRBV4-1 and TRBJ2-7; a possible D gene is TRBD1 (6 bases). This CDR3 is 13 amino acids long. CDR1 and CDR2 from the germline V gene are MGHRA and YSYEKL. Between the trimmed V and J ends, which lost 2 bases and 2 bases, there was a span of 7 bases.

The genes are TRBV20-1 and TRBJ1-5, with TRBD1 as a possible D gene (6 bases). Germline V gives CDR1 DFQATT, CDR2 SNEGSKA (reference sequence). V was pared by 6 bases and J by 7 bases, with 10 bases between. The CDR3 is made up of 11 amino acids. CDR3 sequence: CSASRGQPQHF. The CDR3 coding sequence is TGCAGTGCCTCAAGGGGGCAGCCCCAGCATTTT.